This TCR beta chain was observed in a study of OX40 agonist ivuxolimab in advanced cancers. At the level of the whole study: Ivuxolimab was an agonistic, fully human IgG2 monoclonal antibody directed against OX40 (CD134), a costimulatory receptor. Intravenous ivuxolimab was administered to patients every 2 weeks at six dose levels: 0.01, 0.1, 0.3, 1.5, 3 and 10 mg/kg. Among the approximately 50 dose-escalation patients, some 19 had hepatocellular carcinoma, around 15 melanoma, 9 renal cell carcinoma and 9 head and neck cancer. The dose-escalation cohort was roughly 83% male with a mean age of about 58 years, ranging from roughly 23 to 90. Prior anti-PD-1, anti-PD-L1 or anti-CTLA-4 therapy was permitted, and checkpoint inhibitors had been received by approximately 39% of dose-escalation patients. Three dose-escalation patients achieved partial responses, one with hepatocellular carcinoma and two with cutaneous melanoma. The point of sequencing TCRbeta in the periphery was to test whether ivuxolimab changed TCR sequence diversity and drove clonal T-cell expansion. The paper covers the monotherapy dose-escalation part of the phase I ivuxolimab trial, which included N of about 56 patients. Overall study results and their limits: After ivuxolimab, CD8+ T cells had more expanded clones than CD4+ T cells on average. The antigen specificity of the clonally expanded peripheral T cells was not determined. At doses from 0.1 to 3.0 mg/kg, clonal expansion was seen in both CD4+ and CD8+ blood T cells between baseline and week 6. In the 0.1-3.0 mg/kg groups, partial responders had among the lowest normalized peripheral clonal expansion, particularly in CD8+ T cells. Low levels of normalized T-cell clonal expansion were also shown by some nonresponding patients.

The trial excluded patients who had a history of autoimmune disease or who were on systemic immunosuppression. Peripheral blood for TCR sequencing was drawn from every dose cohort at baseline, at cycle 4 day 1 and at cycle 7 day 1. Samples were obtained from an open-label, multicenter, first-in-human phase I dose-escalation trial of ivuxolimab. Adults with locally advanced or metastatic melanoma, renal cell carcinoma, hepatocellular carcinoma or head and neck squamous cell carcinoma were enrolled in the trial. Before TCR sequencing, CD4+ T cells and CD8+ T cells from peripheral blood were sorted into separate populations. Including cysteine and phenylalanine, the CDR3 has 14 amino acids. Only CDR3 DNA is held: 42 bases, read in frame from base 1. The germline V gene yields SGHRS for CDR1 and YFSETQ for CDR2. Germline trimming: 0 bases from V, 6 bases from J; junction bases outside gene matches: 2.

As concerns this clone: Its antigen remains unidentified. No base-level quality is on record; no much larger clone is a single base apart. This specimen includes other DNA sequences encoding the same CDR3.

To sequence the TCRbeta CDR3 region, genomic DNA was isolated from the sorted cells. The immunoSEQ Assay was used for sequencing of TCRbeta CDR3 regions. The clones in this table, taken by TCRdb from immuneACCESS, are in-frame only. Not every clone is retained; where verified, under half of the shortfall comes from an unresolved V gene, and the cause of the rest is unknown. This sample has about 68,000 clones in its table, and 85% to 90% of those were observed once. Approximately 0.68% of the sample comes from the top ten. This TCR was sampled from an adult with an advanced solid tumor such as melanoma, head and neck, liver or kidney cancer. The material was CD4+ or CD8+ T cells sorted from blood, obtained in a trial of the OX40 agonist ivuxolimab. Recombination linked TRBV5-1 to TRBJ2-1, and TRBD1 aligns with 8 junction nucleotides. Here is the DNA: TGCGCCAGCAGCTTGGGTCAGGGGGCCAATGAGCAGTTCTTC. Translated, it reads CASSLGQGANEQFF.